A single sample gave rise to the 11 T cell receptor beta chains below, sequenced in a study of blood T cell repertoires in COVID-19. Generated by immunoSEQ multiplex PCR, the TCRdb table keeps only in-frame clones and is missing some. The table shows about 65,000 clones, with 80% to 90% occurring only once. Sequenced material: peripheral blood. These receptors were obtained from an elderly man with acute or convalescent COVID-19.

This clone was recorded only once. The chain carries TRBV3-1 (or the pseudogene TRBV3-2) and TRBJ1-1; 7 bases are shared with TRBD1. Germline values: CDR1 LGHDT, CDR2 YNNKEL (reference sequence). The V segment lost 7 bases and the J segment 5 bases; nucleotides outside the gene matches: 7. The CDR3 extends over 13 amino acids. This CDR3 is CASKGQPGTEAFF. DNA for the CDR3: TGTGCCAGCAAGGGACAGCCTGGAACTGAAGCTTTCTTT.

The chain carries TRBV14 and TRBJ2-5; 7 bases match TRBD2. This CDR3 contains 14 residues. CDR1 and CDR2 (germline): SGHDN, FVKESK. The ends lost 3 bases at V and 3 bases at J; junction bases unmatched: 4. The CDR3 bases are TGTGCCAGCAGCCATCCGGGGGGTGAAGAGACCCAGTACTTC. Translating it yields CASSHPGGEETQYF.

For the CDR3, the DNA is TGCAGCGTTGACCTGACTAGCGGGGGGGCCAGAACCTACAATGAGCAGTTCTTC. Its translation is CSVDLTSGGARTYNEQFF. The gene calls are TRBV29-1 and TRBJ2-1; 14 bases map to TRBD2. Per germline, CDR1 SQVTM and CDR2 ANQGSEA. V trimming: 3 bases; J trimming: 2 bases; junction bases outside the gene matches: 9. This CDR3 has 18 residues.

This chain links TRBV4-2 with TRBJ2-1, with 10 bases lining up with TRBD2. Germline V gene sequence: CDR1 LGHNA, CDR2 YNFKEQ. V lost 6 bases to trimming and J lost 6 bases; unmatched junction nucleotides: 8. The CDR3 loop spans 15 amino acids. The CDR3 loop reads CASRPQAGGVNEQFF. CDR3 DNA sequence: TGTGCCAGCAGACCACAAGCGGGGGGGGTCAATGAGCAGTTCTTC.

This chain links TRBV10-1 with TRBJ2-5, with 9 bases matching TRBD1. CDR1 is WNHNN, CDR2 SYGVQD, per germline (reference sequence). This CDR3 region has 13 residues. The J segment lost 5 bases and the V segment lost 6 bases, leaving 4 bases of the junction unmatched. The CDR3 region has the DNA TGCGCCAGCAGCGGAGACAGGGGGGAGACCCAGTACTTC. As protein: CASSGDRGETQYF.

The V gene is TRBV5-4, the J gene TRBJ2-1; TRBD1 matches 8 bases. This CDR3 region has 15 residues. CDR1 is SGHNT and CDR2 is YYREEE in the germline V gene (reference sequence). Losses at the gene ends were 5 bases for V and 0 bases for J; bases not matched to a gene: 4. CDR3 in amino acids: CASRTGVGSYNEQFF. CDR3 sequence (DNA): TGTGCCAGCAGGACAGGGGTCGGCTCCTACAATGAGCAGTTCTTC.

The V and J genes are TRBV6-6 and TRBJ1-3; a possible D gene is TRBD1 (6 bases). CDR3 length equals 15 residues. With 0 bases removed from V and 4 bases from J, the gap between germline ends came to 10 bases. Germline lookup yields CDR1 MNHNY and CDR2 SVGAGI (reference sequence). This CDR3 is CASSYSTGRGNTIYF. For the CDR3, the DNA is TGTGCCAGCAGTTACTCCACAGGGCGCGGAAACACCATATATTTT.

The CDR3 DNA follows: TGTGCCAGCAGCGGGACTAGCGGGGAGACCCAGTACTTC. It specifies CASSGTSGETQYF. The chain employs TRBV9 and TRBJ2-5; TRBD2 aligns across 11 bases. The CDR3 consists of 13 residues. With 3 bases clipped from V and 5 bases from J, the junction kept 0 bases outside the gene matches. Germline CDR1 and CDR2: SGDLS and YYNGEE.

The rearrangement uses TRBV4-2 and TRBJ2-5; TRBD2 matches at 9 bases. V shed 0 bases and J 4 bases; nucleotides not matched to a gene: 12. Germline lookup yields CDR1 LGHNA and CDR2 YNFKEQ. The CDR3 sequence is 18 residues long. The CDR3 DNA follows: TGTGCCAGCAGCCAAGATTCTCTTGCGGGGGGGCGGGTAGAGACCCAGTACTTC. It yields the protein CASSQDSLAGGRVETQYF.

The genes are TRBV12-3 or TRBV12-4 and TRBJ1-2; the match to TRBD1 covers 8 bases. The CDR3 is 13 amino acids. Trimming removed 5 bases from V and 4 bases from J; junction bases left unmatched: 3. Here the CDR3 reads CASSEGQVYGYTF. CDR3 nucleotide sequence: TGTGCCAGCAGTGAGGGACAGGTCTATGGCTACACCTTC.

This sequence joins TRBV5-1 and TRBJ1-2; D not resolved. CDR1 SGHRS and CDR2 YFSETQ come from the germline V gene. Trimming stripped 5 bases from V and 1 base from J, with 9 bases between. The CDR3 has 13 amino acids. In DNA, the CDR3 is TGCGCCAGCAGAGCGTCTATTAACTATGGCTACACCTTC. As protein: CASRASINYGYTF.